This T cell receptor (beta chain) was observed in a study of blood T cell repertoires in COVID-19. CDR1 is LNHDA and CDR2 is SQIVND in the germline V gene (reference sequence). With 7 bases clipped from V and 2 bases from J, the junction kept 10 bases outside the gene matches. The CDR3 totals 16 residues. In the original analysis: Amplification of reference gene primers provided the estimated nucleated cell counts. Clones were read by immunoSEQ multiplex PCR, and TCRdb kept only the in-frame ones, dropping some. From that table come the V and J calls and clone size; the DNA was used to work out D and trimming. This table holds about 270,000 clones, around 82% found once.

The origin of this receptor is an elderly man with acute or convalescent COVID-19. Sequences were obtained from peripheral blood. This sequence joins TRBV19 and TRBJ2-1; 8 bases map to TRBD2. This CDR3 is CASTYALAGTYNEQFF. The DNA for the CDR3 is TGTGCCAGTACCTATGCTCTAGCGGGTACCTACAATGAGCAGTTCTTC. Together with reference TRBV19 and TRBJ2-1, the CDR3 gives the full variable domain: DGGITQSPKYLFRKEGQNVTLSCEQNLNHDAMYWYRQDPGQGLRLIYYSQIVNDFQKGDIAEGYSVSREKKESFPLTVTSAQKNPTAFYLCASTYALAGTYNEQFFGPGTRLTVL.